This TCR beta chain was recovered during a study of blood T cell repertoires in COVID-19. Study-level information: Acute-phase and convalescent COVID-19 samples originated in the United States, Italy and Spain. The cDNA or gDNA used as material had been derived from T cells, B-cell-depleted T cells, or PBMCs.

Original processing notes: Reference gene primers were amplified, and this amplification served to estimate nucleated cell counts. Clones were read by immunoSEQ multiplex PCR, and TCRdb kept only the in-frame ones, dropping some. V and J calls and clone size are as listed in that table; D and trimming were resolved from the DNA. Of about 220,000 clones in the sample, roughly four fifths were seen once. The V segment lost 5 bases and the J segment 1 base; nucleotides outside the gene matches: 9. The CDR3 contains 17 residues. CDR1 is SEHNR, CDR2 FQNEAQ, per germline (reference sequence). The sample comprised peripheral blood. This TCR was sampled from a woman aged 60-70 years with acute or convalescent COVID-19. The rearrangement uses TRBV7-9 and TRBJ2-1, with 9 bases that match TRBD1. CDR3 DNA sequence: TGTGCCAGCAGCGCCCATACAGGGGGCCAGTCCTACAATGAGCAGTTCTTC. It specifies CASSAHTGGQSYNEQFF. Full variable domain (outside the CDR3, taken from reference TRBV7-9 and TRBJ2-1): DTGVSQNPRHKITKRGQNVTFRCDPISEHNRLYWYRQTLGQGPEFLTYFQNEAQLEKSRLLSDRFSAERPKGSFSTLEIQRTEQGDSAMYLCASSAHTGGQSYNEQFFGPGTRLTVL.